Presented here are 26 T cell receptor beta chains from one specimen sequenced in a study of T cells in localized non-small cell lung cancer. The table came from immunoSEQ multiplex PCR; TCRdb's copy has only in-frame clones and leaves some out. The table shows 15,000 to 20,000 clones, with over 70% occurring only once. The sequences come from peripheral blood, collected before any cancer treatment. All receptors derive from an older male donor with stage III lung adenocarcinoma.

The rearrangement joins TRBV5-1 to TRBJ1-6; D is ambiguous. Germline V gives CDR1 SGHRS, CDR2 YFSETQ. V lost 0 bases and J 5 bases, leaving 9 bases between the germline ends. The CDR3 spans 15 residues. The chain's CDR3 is CASSLVADHNSPLHF. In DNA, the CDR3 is TGCGCCAGCAGCTTGGTGGCGGATCATAATTCACCCCTCCACTTT.

The CDR3 reads CASSPRDSEISSPLHF. The CDR3 nucleotides are TGTGCCAGCAGCCCGAGGGACAGCGAAATTTCTTCACCCCTCCACTTT. The rearrangement links TRBV5-6 to TRBJ1-6; 7 nucleotides align to TRBD1. This CDR3 region has 16 residues. Germline values: CDR1 SGHDT, CDR2 YYEEEE. V lost 4 bases, J lost 9 bases, and 13 bases stayed unmatched.

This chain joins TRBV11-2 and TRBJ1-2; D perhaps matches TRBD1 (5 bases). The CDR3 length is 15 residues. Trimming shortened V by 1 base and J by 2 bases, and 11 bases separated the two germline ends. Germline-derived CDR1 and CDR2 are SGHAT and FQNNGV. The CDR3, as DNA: TGTGCCAGCAGCTTAGTGGGCAGGGTGAACTATGGCTACACCTTC. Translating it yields CASSLVGRVNYGYTF.

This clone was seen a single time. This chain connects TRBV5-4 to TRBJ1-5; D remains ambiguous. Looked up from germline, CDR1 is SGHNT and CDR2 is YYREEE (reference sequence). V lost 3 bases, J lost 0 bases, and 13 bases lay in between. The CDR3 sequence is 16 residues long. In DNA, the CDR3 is TGTGCCAGCAGCTCAAAAGCAGATTATAGCAATCAGCCCCAGCATTTT. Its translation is CASSSKADYSNQPQHF.

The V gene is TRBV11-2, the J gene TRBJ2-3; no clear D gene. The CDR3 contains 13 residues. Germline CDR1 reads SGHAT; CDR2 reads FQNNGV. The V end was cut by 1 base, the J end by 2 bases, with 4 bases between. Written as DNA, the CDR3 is TGTGCCAGCAGCTTAGGTCCCACAGATACGCAGTATTTT. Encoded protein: CASSLGPTDTQYF.

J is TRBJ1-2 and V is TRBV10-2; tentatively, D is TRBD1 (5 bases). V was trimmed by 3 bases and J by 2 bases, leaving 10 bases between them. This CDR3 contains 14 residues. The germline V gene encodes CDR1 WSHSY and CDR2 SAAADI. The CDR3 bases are TGCGCCAGCAGTGACGATCGGGGGAACTATGGCTACACCTTC. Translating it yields CASSDDRGNYGYTF.

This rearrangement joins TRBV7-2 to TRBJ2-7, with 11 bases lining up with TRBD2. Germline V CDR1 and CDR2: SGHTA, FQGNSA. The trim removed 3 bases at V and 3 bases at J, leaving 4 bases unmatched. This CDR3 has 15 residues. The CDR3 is CASSLSGTSGYEQYF. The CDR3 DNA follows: TGTGCCAGCAGCTTGTCCGGGACTAGCGGCTACGAGCAGTACTTC.

The DNA of the CDR3 is TGTGCCAGCAGTCCACTAGCGGGGGACAACCAAGAGACCCAGTACTTC. Its translation: CASSPLAGDNQETQYF. The J gene is TRBJ2-5, the V gene TRBV6-4, with 11 bases identical to TRBD2. The CDR3 is 16 amino acids. In germline, CDR1 is MRHNA, CDR2 SNTAGT. Trimming took 5 bases from V and 0 from J; bases not matched to a gene: 5.

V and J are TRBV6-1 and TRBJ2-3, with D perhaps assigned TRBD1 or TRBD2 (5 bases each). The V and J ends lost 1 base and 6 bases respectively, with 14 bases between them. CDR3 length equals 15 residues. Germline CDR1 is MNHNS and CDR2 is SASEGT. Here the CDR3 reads CASSEGEGTRDTQYF. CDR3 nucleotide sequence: TGTGCCAGCAGTGAAGGTGAAGGGACGAGGGATACGCAGTATTTT.

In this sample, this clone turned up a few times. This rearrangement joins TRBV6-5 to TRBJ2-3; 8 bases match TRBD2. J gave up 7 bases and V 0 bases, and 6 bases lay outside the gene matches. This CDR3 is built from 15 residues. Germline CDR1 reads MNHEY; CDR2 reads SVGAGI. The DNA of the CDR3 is TGTGCCAGCAGTTACTCGCGGGGGGCCATGAATACGCAGTATTTT. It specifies CASSYSRGAMNTQYF.

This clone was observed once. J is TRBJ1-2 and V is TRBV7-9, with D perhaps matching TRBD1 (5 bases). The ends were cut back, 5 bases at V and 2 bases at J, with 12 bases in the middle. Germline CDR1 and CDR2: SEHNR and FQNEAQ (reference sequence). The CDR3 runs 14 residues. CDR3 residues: CASSATGGNYGYTF. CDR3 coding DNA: TGTGCCAGCAGCGCCACCGGGGGGAACTATGGCTACACCTTC.

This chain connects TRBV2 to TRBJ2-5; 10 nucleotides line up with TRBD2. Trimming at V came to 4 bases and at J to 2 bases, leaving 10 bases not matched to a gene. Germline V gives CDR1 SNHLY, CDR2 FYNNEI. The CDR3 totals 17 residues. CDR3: CASSVNPSGGPQETQYF. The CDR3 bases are TGTGCCAGCAGTGTTAACCCTAGCGGGGGACCTCAAGAGACCCAGTACTTC.

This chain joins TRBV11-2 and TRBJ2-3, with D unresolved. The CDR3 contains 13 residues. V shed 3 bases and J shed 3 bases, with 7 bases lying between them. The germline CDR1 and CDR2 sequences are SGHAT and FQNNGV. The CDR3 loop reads CASSFTGTDTQYF. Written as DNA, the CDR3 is TGTGCCAGCAGCTTTACCGGGACAGATACGCAGTATTTT.

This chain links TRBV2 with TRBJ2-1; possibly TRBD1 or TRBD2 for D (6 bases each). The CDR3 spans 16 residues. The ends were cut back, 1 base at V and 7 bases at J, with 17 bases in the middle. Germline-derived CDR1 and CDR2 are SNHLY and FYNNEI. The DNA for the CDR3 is TGTGCCAGCAGTGAAGGACTTTGGGGGGCGGATAATGAGCAGTTCTTC. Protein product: CASSEGLWGADNEQFF.

CDR3 sequence (DNA): TGTGCCAGCAGCCCCCTCCCGGGGGAATATGGCTACACCTTC. It specifies CASSPLPGEYGYTF. The V gene is TRBV6-5, the J gene TRBJ1-2, with D perhaps TRBD1 (5 bases). The V gene's germline CDR1 is MNHEY and CDR2 SVGAGI. CDR3 size: 14 residues. The ends were cut back, 6 bases at V and 5 bases at J, with 16 bases in the middle.

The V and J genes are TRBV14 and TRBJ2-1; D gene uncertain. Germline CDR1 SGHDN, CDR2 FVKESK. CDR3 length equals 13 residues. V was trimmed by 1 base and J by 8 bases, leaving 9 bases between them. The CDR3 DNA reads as TGTGCCAGCAGCCAAGGAGGTTGGGATGAGCAGTTCTTC. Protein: CASSQGGWDEQFF.

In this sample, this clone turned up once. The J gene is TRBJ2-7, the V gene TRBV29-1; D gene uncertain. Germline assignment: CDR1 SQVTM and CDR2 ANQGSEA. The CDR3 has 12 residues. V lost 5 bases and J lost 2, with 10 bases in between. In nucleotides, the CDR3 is TGCAGCGTTCGGGTGCCGACCTACGAGCAGTACTTC. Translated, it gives CSVRVPTYEQYF.

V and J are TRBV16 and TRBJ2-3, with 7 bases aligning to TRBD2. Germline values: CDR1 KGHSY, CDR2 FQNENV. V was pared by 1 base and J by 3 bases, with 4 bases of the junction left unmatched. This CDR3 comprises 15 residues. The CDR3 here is CASSQYSGGTDTQYF. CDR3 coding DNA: TGTGCCAGCAGCCAATATTCCGGGGGGACAGATACGCAGTATTTT.

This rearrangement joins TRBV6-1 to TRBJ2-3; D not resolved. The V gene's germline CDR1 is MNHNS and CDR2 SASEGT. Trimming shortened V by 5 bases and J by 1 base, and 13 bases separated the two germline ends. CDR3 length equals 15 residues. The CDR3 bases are TGTGCCAGCAGTTTAAATTTAGACGGCACAGATACGCAGTATTTT. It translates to CASSLNLDGTDTQYF.

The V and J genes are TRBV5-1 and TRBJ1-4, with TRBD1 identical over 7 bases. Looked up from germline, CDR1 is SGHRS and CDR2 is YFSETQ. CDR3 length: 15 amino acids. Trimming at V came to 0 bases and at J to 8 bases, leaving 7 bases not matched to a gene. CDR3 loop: CASSLAGDRGEKLFF. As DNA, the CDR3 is TGCGCCAGCAGCTTGGCGGGGGACAGAGGGGAAAAACTGTTTTTT. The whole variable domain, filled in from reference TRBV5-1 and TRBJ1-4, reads KAGVTQTPRYLIKTRGQQVTLSCSPISGHRSVSWYQQTPGQGLQFLFEYFSETQRNKGNFPGRFSGRQFSNSRSEMNVSTLELGDSALYLCASSLAGDRGEKLFFGSGTQLSVL.

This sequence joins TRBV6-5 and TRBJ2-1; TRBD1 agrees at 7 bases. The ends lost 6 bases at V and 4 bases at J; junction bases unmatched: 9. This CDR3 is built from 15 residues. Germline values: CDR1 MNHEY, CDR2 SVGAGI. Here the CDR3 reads CASRETGTVYNEQFF. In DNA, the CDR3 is TGTGCCAGCAGGGAAACCGGGACAGTTTACAATGAGCAGTTCTTC.

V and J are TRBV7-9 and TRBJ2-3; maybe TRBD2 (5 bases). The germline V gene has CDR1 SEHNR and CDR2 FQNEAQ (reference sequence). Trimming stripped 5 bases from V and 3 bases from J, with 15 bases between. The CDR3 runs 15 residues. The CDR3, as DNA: TGTGCCAGCAGCGGTACGGGGTACGGGACAGATACGCAGTATTTT. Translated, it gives CASSGTGYGTDTQYF.

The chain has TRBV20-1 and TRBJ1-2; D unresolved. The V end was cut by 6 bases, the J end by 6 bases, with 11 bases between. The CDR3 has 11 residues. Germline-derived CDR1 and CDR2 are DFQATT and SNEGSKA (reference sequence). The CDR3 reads CSAMGIDGYTF. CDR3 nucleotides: TGCAGTGCCATGGGGATCGATGGCTACACCTTC.

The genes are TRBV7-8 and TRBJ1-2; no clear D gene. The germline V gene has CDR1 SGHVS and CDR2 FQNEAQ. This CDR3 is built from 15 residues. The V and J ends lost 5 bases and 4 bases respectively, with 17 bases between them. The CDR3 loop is CASSPLVQVGYGYTF. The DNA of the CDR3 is TGTGCCAGCAGCCCCCTGGTCCAGGTCGGCTATGGCTACACCTTC.

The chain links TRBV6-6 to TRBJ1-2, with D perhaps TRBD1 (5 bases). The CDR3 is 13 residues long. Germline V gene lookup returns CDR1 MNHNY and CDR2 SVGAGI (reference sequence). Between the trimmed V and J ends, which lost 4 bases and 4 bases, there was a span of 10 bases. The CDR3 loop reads CASSSQGIYGYTF. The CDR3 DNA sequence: TGTGCCAGCAGTTCCCAGGGTATCTATGGCTACACCTTC.

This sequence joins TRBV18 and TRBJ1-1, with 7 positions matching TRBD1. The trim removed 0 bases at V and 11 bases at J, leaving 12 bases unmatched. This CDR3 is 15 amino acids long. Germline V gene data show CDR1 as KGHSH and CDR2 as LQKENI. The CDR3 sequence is CASSPPLGQPLGAFF. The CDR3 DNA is TGTGCCAGCTCACCACCTCTGGGACAGCCTCTGGGTGCTTTCTTT.